This record covers a single TCR beta chain. Its specificity is not known. A much bigger clone sits one base away, suggesting this may be a read error. The sample originates from a study of tumor and adjacent non-tumor tissue in lung cancer. Study-level points and caveats: Compared with tumor, normal lung showed significantly lower TCR diversity.

Germline V gene lookup returns CDR1 MDHEN and CDR2 SYDVKM. The V end was cut by 1 base, the J end by 2 bases, with 11 bases between. The CDR3 runs 15 residues. The template was RNA from unsorted bulk tissue. Three rounds of nested PCR, following a modified ARM-PCR protocol, produced the TCRbeta library. Via MiXCR, TCRdb re-called the multiplex PCR reads, giving one row per CDR3 protein. The sample comprises approximately 75,000 distinct CDR3 sequences, around four fifths of which are singletons, and less than 15% rests with the top ten. Sequenced material: lung tumor tissue. This clonotype was obtained from a woman in her forties or fifties with non-small cell lung cancer. V usage is TRBV28 and J usage is TRBJ1-2; D unclear. CDR3 protein: CASSLYGEMNYGYTF. The CDR3 DNA reads as TGTGCCAGCAGTTTATATGGGGAGATGAACTATGGCTACACCTTC.